This is a list of T cell receptor beta chains from one sample in a study of blood T cell repertoires in COVID-19. Sequenced by immunoSEQ multiplex PCR; TCRdb stores in-frame clones only, minus some. This table has about 480,000 clones, around nine tenths appearing once. Source material: peripheral blood. The receptors come from a woman aged 50 to 65 with COVID-19, enrolled during active disease. Both conserved end residues are trimmed from each CDR3. D genes are given only for firm matches.

D gene: TRBD2; CDR3 length: 12; V gene: TRBV6-5; J gene: TRBJ2-2; CDR3 protein: ASSRAGNIGELF
D gene: .; CDR3 length: 8; V gene: TRBV20-1; J gene: TRBJ2-3; CDR3 protein: SANQDTQY
D gene: .; CDR3 length: 11; V gene: TRBV6-5; J gene: TRBJ1-2; CDR3 protein: ASREGSNDGYT
D gene: .; CDR3 length: 13; V gene: TRBV9; J gene: TRBJ1-1; CDR3 protein: ASSVSLAGNTEAF
D gene: .; CDR3 length: 13; V gene: TRBV5-1; J gene: TRBJ1-3; CDR3 protein: ASSMTENSGNTIY
D gene: .; CDR3 length: 11; V gene: TRBV7-2; J gene: TRBJ2-7; CDR3 protein: ASSPHPGYEQY
D gene: .; CDR3 length: 13; V gene: TRBV27; J gene: TRBJ1-6; CDR3 protein: ASGEQGAYNSPLH
D gene: .; CDR3 length: 13; V gene: TRBV29-1; J gene: TRBJ2-2; CDR3 protein: SVEEGGLDTGELF
D gene: .; CDR3 length: 11; V gene: TRBV28; J gene: TRBJ1-2; CDR3 protein: ASSSDINYGYT
D gene: .; CDR3 length: 11; V gene: TRBV19; J gene: TRBJ1-2; CDR3 protein: ASRAGPQYGYT
D gene: .; CDR3 length: 12; V gene: TRBV6-6; J gene: TRBJ1-5; CDR3 protein: ASSANRGNQPQH
D gene: .; CDR3 length: 13; V gene: TRBV9; J gene: TRBJ1-5; CDR3 protein: ASSVDGASNQPQH
D gene: .; CDR3 length: 13; V gene: TRBV19; J gene: TRBJ1-1; CDR3 protein: ASSIDQTGNTEAF
D gene: .; CDR3 length: 13; V gene: TRBV4-1; J gene: TRBJ1-4; CDR3 protein: ASSPRAGKGEKLF